A single sample is the source of the 25 T cell receptor beta chains below, sequenced in a study of beta chain features in type 1 diabetes. Which antigens these TCRs recognize remains unknown. The study reverse transcribed the entire isolated RNA, so it sequenced expressed TCRB transcripts. Repertoires were generated with immunoSEQ multiplex PCR, while TCRdb's copy carries only in-frame clones and drops some. Among 200,000 to 300,000 clones listed, around 9.9% were seen once. General study findings and limits: There was a moderate but significant shortening of TCRB CDR3s in all four CD4+ subsets of Type 1 diabetes patients.

The sequenced sample was naive CD4+ T cells from blood. These receptors originate from a man aged 25-45 years with type 1 diabetes.

The chain combines TRBV4-2 with TRBJ2-5, with D perhaps TRBD2 (6 bases). CDR3 size: 18 residues. CDR1 is LGHNA and CDR2 is YNFKEQ in the germline V gene. V was pared by 1 base and J by 2 bases, with 20 bases between. In nucleotides, the CDR3 is TGTGCCAGCAGCCAAGTCGGGTTAGGCGGGGTTTTACAAGAGACCCAGTACTTC. Amino acid sequence: CASSQVGLGGVLQETQYF.

This clone has more than one count but fewer than ten. The chain recombines TRBV27 with TRBJ2-5, with TRBD2 matching 14 bases. CDR3 size: 17 residues. The germline V gene has CDR1 MNHEY and CDR2 SMNVEV (reference sequence). Trimming cost V 4 bases and J 5 bases; bases outside gene matches: 9. CDR3 amino acids: CASSSPGTSGGVETQYF. The CDR3, as DNA: TGTGCCAGCAGTTCGCCCGGGACTAGCGGGGGCGTGGAGACCCAGTACTTC.

This chain links TRBV2 with TRBJ2-1; D not resolved. The CDR3 has 11 amino acids. The V gene's germline CDR1 is SNHLY and CDR2 FYNNEI. V dropped 10 bases and J dropped 7 bases, with 11 bases sitting between them. CDR3 bases: TGTGCCACCACTCTGGTGAATGAGCAGTTCTTC. This codes for CATTLVNEQFF.

The table lists this clone with a few counts. The CDR3 reads CASGDSYNEQFF. The DNA for the CDR3 is TGTGCCAGCGGGGACAGCTACAATGAGCAGTTCTTC. The chain uses TRBV6-6 and TRBJ2-1, with 7 nucleotides matching TRBD1. The germline CDR1 and CDR2 sequences are MNHNY and SVGAGI (reference sequence). This CDR3 region has 12 residues. V dropped 8 bases and J dropped 3; count of bases not matched to a gene: 1.

This chain connects TRBV5-4 to TRBJ2-5, with TRBD1 matching 9 bases. The CDR3 consists of 15 residues. J lost 5 bases, V lost 3 bases, and 8 bases had no gene match. The germline V gene has CDR1 SGHNT and CDR2 YYREEE (reference sequence). DNA of the CDR3: TGTGCCAGCAGCTCACAGGGGGCGTTCGGCGAGACCCAGTACTTC. It specifies CASSSQGAFGETQYF.

The J gene is TRBJ2-6, the V gene TRBV19; tentatively, D is TRBD1 (5 bases). V was clipped by 2 bases and J by 2 bases, with 7 bases between them. The CDR3 runs 15 residues. CDR1 is LNHDA and CDR2 is SQIVND in the germline V gene (reference sequence). This chain's CDR3 is CASSIRGAGANVLTF. The CDR3 coding sequence is TGTGCCAGTAGTATAAGGGGCGCTGGGGCCAACGTCCTGACTTTC. The full variable domain, rest sourced from reference TRBV19 and TRBJ2-6, is DGGITQSPKYLFRKEGQNVTLSCEQNLNHDAMYWYRQDPGQGLRLIYYSQIVNDFQKGDIAEGYSVSREKKESFPLTVTSAQKNPTAFYLCASSIRGAGANVLTFGAGSRLTVL.

Notes on this clone: The junction and the germline gene differ at one end; a read error may be behind it. The chain is built from TRBV7-7 and TRBJ2-5; D perhaps matches TRBD2 (5 bases). CDR3 length: 13 amino acids. From germline, CDR1 is SSHAT and CDR2 FNYEAQ (reference sequence). The CDR3 DNA reads TGTGCTAGCAGCTTGAGGGCACAAGAGACCCAGTACTTC. Its translation: CASSLRAQETQYF.

This clone was observed a handful of times. V and J are TRBV28 and TRBJ2-6, with 8 positions matching TRBD1. The CDR3 runs 17 residues. CDR1 and CDR2 from the germline V gene are MDHEN and SYDVKM. The V segment lost 2 bases and the J segment 3 bases; nucleotides outside the gene matches: 6. The CDR3 reads CASSLRQGTDGANVLTF. Here the CDR3 DNA reads TGTGCCAGCAGTTTAAGACAGGGGACGGATGGGGCCAACGTCCTGACTTTC. Full variable domain (missing parts from reference TRBV28 and TRBJ2-6): DVKVTQSSRYLVKRTGEKVFLECVQDMDHENMFWYRQDPGLGLRLIYFSYDVKMKEKGDIPEGYSVSREKKERFSLILESASTNQTSMYLCASSLRQGTDGANVLTFGAGSRLTVL.

In the case of this clone: The junction departs from the called germline gene at one end, perhaps through a read error. The V gene is TRBV7-7, the J gene TRBJ2-5; 8 bases are a match to TRBD2. Germline CDR1 SSHAT, CDR2 FNYEAQ (reference sequence). CDR3 length: 13 amino acids. CDR3 bases: TGTGCTAGCAGCCCTAGCGGGCAAGAGACCCAGTACTTC. It translates to CASSPSGQETQYF.

This clone was found a few times. The sample has other DNA sequences that encode this CDR3 too. The chain is built from TRBV6-5 and TRBJ2-7; TRBD2 matches 11 bases. The CDR3 extends over 15 amino acids. The ends lost 0 bases at V and 3 bases at J; junction bases unmatched: 1. The germline V gene has CDR1 MNHEY and CDR2 SVGAGI. The CDR3, as DNA: TGTGCCAGCAGTTACTCAACTAGCGGGGGCTACGAGCAGTACTTC. It yields the protein CASSYSTSGGYEQYF.

This clone has only a few counts. The CDR3 is CASSEQVRPQHF. In DNA form, the CDR3 reads TGTGCCAGCAGTGAACAGGTTAGGCCCCAGCATTTT. This chain links TRBV2 with TRBJ1-5; D gene uncertain. Trimming removed 2 bases at V and 9 bases at J, with 8 bases between. Per the germline V gene, CDR1 is SNHLY and CDR2 is FYNNEI. The CDR3 spans 12 residues.

This clone came up a few times. J is TRBJ2-5 and V is TRBV9; D call uncertain. The end of the DNA aligns better with TRBJ2-7, so the J call may be wrong. The germline gives CDR1 SGDLS, CDR2 YYNGEE. The CDR3 totals 14 residues. DNA of the CDR3: TGTGCCAGCAGCGTAGCCGGGTCCCACTACGAGCAGTACTTC. Its translation: CASSVAGSHYEQYF.

The chain carries TRBV7-2 and TRBJ2-1, with 7 nucleotides matching TRBD1. V was pared by 1 base and J by 0 bases, with 6 bases of the junction left unmatched. Germline CDR1 and CDR2: SGHTA and FQGNSA. This CDR3 region has 17 residues. CDR3 sequence: CASSLGGGQVSYNEQFF. CDR3 DNA: TGTGCCAGCAGCTTAGGAGGGGGCCAAGTCTCCTACAATGAGCAGTTCTTC.

The chain couples TRBV6-6 to TRBJ2-7; TRBD1 is a possible D gene (6 bases). This CDR3 region has 13 residues. V was pared by 7 bases and J by 6 bases, with 16 bases between. Germline loops: CDR1 MNHNY, CDR2 SVGAGI (reference sequence). The CDR3 coding sequence is TGTGCCAGCATCCCGGACAGACCGGCCGAGCAGTACTTC. Translating it yields CASIPDRPAEQYF.

The gene calls are TRBV29-1 and TRBJ2-3, with unresolved D. This CDR3 is built from 13 residues. Germline CDR1 and CDR2: SQVTM and ANQGSEA. The ends were cut back, 3 bases at V and 2 bases at J, with 9 bases in the middle. The CDR3 here is CSVEYSNTDTQYF. The CDR3 nucleotides read TGCAGCGTTGAGTATAGCAACACAGATACGCAGTATTTT.

The genes are TRBV9 and TRBJ1-4, with 7 bases identical to TRBD1. Germline V lookup: CDR1 SGDLS, CDR2 YYNGEE. Unmatched junction bases numbered 6, after V lost 4 bases and J lost 3 bases. The CDR3 extends over 15 amino acids. This CDR3 reads CASSLSGQANEKLFF. CDR3 nucleotides: TGTGCCAGCAGCCTGAGCGGACAGGCTAATGAAAAACTGTTTTTT. Using reference TRBV9 and TRBJ1-4 for the parts outside the CDR3, the full variable domain is DSGVTQTPKHLITATGQRVTLRCSPRSGDLSVYWYQQSLDQGLQFLIQYYNGEERAKGNILERFSAQQFPDLHSELNLSSLELGDSALYFCASSLSGQANEKLFFGSGTQLSVL.

The sample holds one count of this clone. This rearrangement joins TRBV7-6 to TRBJ2-2, with 8 bases aligning to TRBD1. The junction had 7 bases not matched to a gene; V was cut back by 5 bases and J by 2 bases. Looked up from germline, CDR1 is SGHVS and CDR2 is FNYEAQ. This CDR3 has 16 residues. CDR3 amino acids: CASSIRDRRNTGELFF. CDR3 coding DNA: TGTGCCAGCAGCATCCGGGACAGGAGAAACACCGGGGAGCTGTTTTTT.

J is TRBJ1-2 and V is TRBV6-1; 7 nucleotides match TRBD1. The CDR3 has 13 amino acids. CDR1 MNHNS and CDR2 SASEGT come from the germline V gene. The J segment lost 2 bases and the V segment lost 4 bases, leaving 1 base of the junction unmatched. CDR3 loop: CASSVQGNYGYTF. The DNA of the CDR3 is TGTGCCAGCAGTGTACAGGGGAACTATGGCTACACCTTC.

This clone has only a few counts. The rearrangement uses TRBV11-2 and TRBJ2-7; the match to TRBD2 covers 9 bases. The CDR3 totals 16 residues. J gave up 4 bases and V 2 bases, and 9 bases lay outside the gene matches. Germline V gene data show CDR1 as SGHAT and CDR2 as FQNNGV. The CDR3 here is CASSLLAGGGAYEQYF. DNA for the CDR3: TGTGCCAGCAGCTTATTAGCGGGCGGGGGGGCATACGAGCAGTACTTC.

The chain recombines TRBV28 with TRBJ2-5; D possibly corresponds to TRBD2 (7 bases). This CDR3 comprises 14 residues. Trimming left V 3 bases short and J 5 bases short, with 13 bases between. Germline assignment: CDR1 MDHEN and CDR2 SYDVKM. CDR3 in DNA: TGTGCCAGCAGTTTTGGGGGGGCCGGGGAGACCCAGTACTTC. Translation gives CASSFGGAGETQYF.

This sequence joins TRBV18 and TRBJ2-3; D not resolved. CDR3 size: 11 residues. V was trimmed by 6 bases and J by 5 bases, leaving 6 bases between them. The germline gives CDR1 KGHSH, CDR2 LQKENI. In DNA form, the CDR3 reads TGTGCCAGCTCCCGAGGAGATACGCAGTATTTT. It is translated as CASSRGDTQYF.

In this sample, this clone turned up a few times. The chain has TRBV4-2 and TRBJ2-2; 9 nucleotides align to TRBD2. The V and J ends lost 4 bases and 9 bases, in that order; junction bases with no gene match: 9. The germline V gene encodes CDR1 LGHNA and CDR2 YNFKEQ. The CDR3 has 15 amino acids. CDR3 amino acids: CASSPGTSSRRELFF. The CDR3 DNA sequence: TGTGCCAGCAGCCCCGGGACTAGCTCCCGCCGGGAGCTGTTTTTT.

The chain employs TRBV9 and TRBJ2-3; D might be TRBD1 (6 bases). Germline V gives CDR1 SGDLS, CDR2 YYNGEE. V lost 1 base and J lost 2, with 11 bases in between. This CDR3 comprises 15 residues. CDR3 in DNA: TGTGCCAGCAGCGTAAAGGACAGAAACACAGATACGCAGTATTTT. Amino acids: CASSVKDRNTDTQYF.

This clone was observed a single time. The V gene is TRBV19, the J gene TRBJ2-2; the match to TRBD1 covers 10 bases. The length of the CDR3 is 15 residues. V was pared by 6 bases and J by 6 bases, with 7 bases of the junction left unmatched. Germline V gene lookup returns CDR1 LNHDA and CDR2 SQIVND (reference sequence). CDR3 DNA: TGTGCCAGTAGACACCGGGACAGGGGTGCCGGGGAGCTGTTTTTT. It translates to CASRHRDRGAGELFF.

J is TRBJ2-3 and V is TRBV28; 11 bases align to TRBD2. Germline CDR1 MDHEN, CDR2 SYDVKM. The ends lost 6 bases at V and 4 bases at J; junction bases unmatched: 6. This CDR3 has 15 amino acids. The chain's CDR3 is CASSLLAGGPDTQYF. CDR3 bases: TGTGCCAGCAGCCTCCTAGCGGGGGGCCCAGATACGCAGTATTTT.